Shown below are 23 T cell receptor beta chains from a single sample sequenced in a study of shared clonotypes between healthy human individuals. Terminally differentiated effector memory CD45RA+ cells were left out of the naive CD8 fraction, which was CD45RO-negative and positively selected for CCR7. Using immunoSEQ multiplex PCR, the repertoire was profiled, and TCRdb retains in-frame clones only, with some absent. This table has about 2 million clones, 85% to 95% appearing once. The sequenced material came from naive CD8+ T cells sorted from blood. Receptors were obtained from a man between 18 and 29 years old in good health.

The V and J genes are TRBV19 and TRBJ2-7; D is undetermined. Trimming left V 0 bases short and J 0 bases short, with 9 bases between. Per germline, CDR1 LNHDA and CDR2 SQIVND (reference sequence). This CDR3 is 15 amino acids long. Written as DNA, the CDR3 is TGTGCCAGTAGTATAGAAACGGACGGCTCCTACGAGCAGTACTTC. It specifies CASSIETDGSYEQYF.

V usage is TRBV9 and J usage is TRBJ2-5; D is ambiguous. Germline values: CDR1 SGDLS, CDR2 YYNGEE. Trimming pared 2 bases from V and 0 bases from J, leaving 11 bases between. The CDR3 loop spans 15 amino acids. This CDR3 reads CASSVGGFYQETQYF. As DNA, the CDR3 is TGTGCCAGCAGCGTGGGCGGATTTTACCAAGAGACCCAGTACTTC.

The genes are TRBV4-3 and TRBJ2-2; the D gene could be TRBD1 or TRBD2 (6 bases each). V lost 0 bases to trimming and J lost 6 bases, with 8 bases between them. The CDR3 covers 14 residues. CDR1 is LGHNA, CDR2 YSLEER, per germline. The CDR3 region is CASSQDRGPGELFF. The CDR3 DNA is TGCGCCAGCAGCCAAGATCGGGGGCCCGGGGAGCTGTTTTTT.

CDR3 nucleotide sequence: TGTGCCAGCAGTGACAGGGAGGCCTATGGCTACACCTTC. Translating it yields CASSDREAYGYTF. The rearrangement links TRBV2 to TRBJ1-2; D is possibly TRBD1 (5 bases). This CDR3 comprises 13 residues. The V and J ends lost 3 bases and 4 bases respectively, with 9 bases between them. The germline gives CDR1 SNHLY, CDR2 FYNNEI.

As to this clone: The same CDR3 also results from other DNA sequences found in this sample. V gene TRBV30 combines with J gene TRBJ1-5, with 10 positions matching TRBD1. This CDR3 region has 13 residues. Germline CDR1 is GTSNPN and CDR2 is SVGIG (reference sequence). V lost 2 bases to trimming and J lost 6 bases; unmatched junction nucleotides: 1. CDR3 sequence: CAWSWDRGQPQHF. CDR3 DNA sequence: TGTGCCTGGAGTTGGGACAGGGGTCAGCCCCAGCATTTT.

The J gene is TRBJ1-5, the V gene TRBV4-3, with unresolved D. The germline gives CDR1 LGHNA, CDR2 YSLEER. This CDR3 has 15 amino acids. V lost 0 bases and J 6 bases, leaving 12 bases between the germline ends. The CDR3 coding sequence is TGCGCCAGCAGCCAAGATCCAGGTGGGAGTCAGCCCCAGCATTTT. Translation gives CASSQDPGGSQPQHF.

This chain links TRBV4-1 with TRBJ2-3, with 10 bases aligning to TRBD2. V shed 8 bases, J shed 4 bases, and the junction held 9 bases outside the gene matches. The germline gives CDR1 MGHRA, CDR2 YSYEKL. CDR3 size: 15 residues. CDR3 DNA sequence: TGCGCCAGCGGCGGTCTAGCGGGAGTGGCAGATACGCAGTATTTT. Encoded protein: CASGGLAGVADTQYF.

The V call is TRBV6-1, the J call TRBJ2-7; D possibly corresponds to TRBD2 (6 bases). With 0 bases removed from V and 7 bases from J, the gap between germline ends came to 16 bases. Germline lookup yields CDR1 MNHNS and CDR2 SASEGT. CDR3 size: 15 residues. CDR3 in amino acids: CASSEALGLFKEQYF. The CDR3 DNA reads TGTGCCAGCAGTGAAGCGCTTGGACTATTTAAAGAGCAGTACTTC.

The rearrangement joins TRBV4-3 to TRBJ2-1; 14 positions agree with TRBD2. After removal of 1 base from V and 7 bases from J, the junction contained 6 bases not matched to a gene. This CDR3 contains 17 residues. Germline lookup yields CDR1 LGHNA and CDR2 YSLEER. In DNA form, the CDR3 reads TGCGCCAGCAGCCAAGGAATTAGGACTAGCGGGAGGAATGAGCAGTTCTTC. Translated: CASSQGIRTSGRNEQFF.

The J gene is TRBJ2-5, the V gene TRBV4-1; unclear D gene. The CDR3 extends over 15 amino acids. V was shortened by 0 bases and J by 5 bases, with 13 bases between the two germline ends. Germline-derived CDR1 and CDR2 are MGHRA and YSYEKL. CDR3 amino acids: CASSQDFAGWETQYF. In DNA, the CDR3 is TGCGCCAGCAGCCAAGATTTCGCCGGGTGGGAGACCCAGTACTTC.

CDR3 sequence reads: CASSFTNSRSYTF. The CDR3 nucleotides read TGTGCCAGCAGTTTTACGAATTCTAGAAGCTACACCTTC. The chain carries TRBV27 and TRBJ1-2, with D unclear. This CDR3 region has 13 residues. Trimming removed 3 bases from V and 9 bases from J, with 14 bases in between. Germline values: CDR1 MNHEY, CDR2 SMNVEV (reference sequence).

V gene TRBV27 combines with J gene TRBJ1-1, with 9 bases aligning to TRBD1. Germline V lookup: CDR1 MNHEY, CDR2 SMNVEV (reference sequence). CDR3 length: 15 amino acids. J lost 4 bases, V lost 4 bases, and 7 bases had no gene match. CDR3 in amino acids: CASSYTGGASTEAFF. The CDR3 region has the DNA TGTGCCAGCAGTTATACAGGGGGCGCGAGCACTGAAGCTTTCTTT.

This clone was detected only once. In DNA, the CDR3 is TGTGCCAGCAGTTGGGGGGCAAAGATTTACGAGCAGTACTTC. Translating gives CASSWGAKIYEQYF. The chain joins TRBV27 to TRBJ2-7; D assignment may be TRBD1 or TRBD2 (6 bases each). V was trimmed by 4 bases and J by 4 bases, leaving 14 bases between them. From germline, CDR1 is MNHEY and CDR2 SMNVEV (reference sequence). There are 14 residues in the CDR3.

The chain links TRBV7-9 to TRBJ1-1; D is ambiguous. From germline, CDR1 is SEHNR and CDR2 FQNEAQ (reference sequence). CDR3 size: 13 residues. Trimming stripped 2 bases from V and 3 bases from J, with 7 bases between. The CDR3 bases are TGTGCCAGCAGCTTACAGTCTTACACTGAAGCTTTCTTT. This sequence encodes CASSLQSYTEAFF.

The rearrangement uses TRBV5-6 and TRBJ1-2; TRBD1 might be the D (5 bases). V lost 2 bases to trimming and J lost 2 bases, with 13 bases between them. The V gene's germline CDR1 is SGHDT and CDR2 YYEEEE. The CDR3 consists of 15 residues. CDR3 DNA: TGTGCCAGCAGCTTACCGGCGGGGGGAAACTATGGCTACACCTTC. Its translation: CASSLPAGGNYGYTF.

V gene TRBV2 combines with J gene TRBJ1-4; 10 positions agree with TRBD1. V was pared by 6 bases and J by 8 bases, with 9 bases of the junction left unmatched. CDR3 length equals 15 residues. The germline V gene has CDR1 SNHLY and CDR2 FYNNEI. CDR3 residues: CASSGTGTGDEKLFF. CDR3 DNA: TGTGCCAGCAGCGGTACCGGGACAGGGGACGAAAAACTGTTTTTT.

In this sample, this clone turned up once. The rearrangement links TRBV15 to TRBJ1-5; TRBD1 might be the D (6 bases). Deletions cut 5 bases from V and 0 bases from J, with 14 bases between. CDR3 length: 16 amino acids. Germline V gene data show CDR1 as LNHNV and CDR2 as YYDKDF (reference sequence). The CDR3 region has the DNA TGTGCCACCAGCTCGCCGGACAGCCTTAGCAATCAGCCCCAGCATTTT. Protein product: CATSSPDSLSNQPQHF.

V usage is TRBV7-3 and J usage is TRBJ2-3; a weak D match, TRBD2 (6 bases). Germline values: CDR1 SGHTA, CDR2 FQGTGA. The CDR3 spans 16 residues. V lost 2 bases and J lost 1, with 13 bases in between. The CDR3 here is CASSLGRGVGTDTQYF. In DNA form, the CDR3 reads TGTGCCAGCAGCTTAGGCCGCGGGGTCGGCACAGATACGCAGTATTTT. Based on the CDR3 plus reference TRBV7-3 and TRBJ2-3, the full variable domain is GAGVSQTPSNKVTEKGKYVELRCDPISGHTALYWYRQSLGQGPEFLIYFQGTGAADDSGLPNDRFFAVRPEGSVSTLKIQRTERGDSAVYLCASSLGRGVGTDTQYFGPGTRLTVL.

The J gene is TRBJ2-7, the V gene TRBV28; D is perhaps TRBD1 (6 bases). Germline V gene data show CDR1 as MDHEN and CDR2 as SYDVKM. Trimming stripped 4 bases from V and 6 bases from J, with 16 bases between. CDR3 length: 14 residues. CDR3 DNA: TGTGCCAGCAGTTCCCGTACAGGGCTCCGCGAGCAGTACTTC. Its protein is CASSSRTGLREQYF.

The CDR3 reads CASSFLSRGSTYEQYF. The CDR3 coding sequence is TGCGCCAGCAGCTTCCTTAGCCGAGGCAGCACCTACGAGCAGTACTTC. The chain carries TRBV5-1 and TRBJ2-7; D ambiguous. This CDR3 is built from 16 residues. V lost 2 bases to trimming and J lost 2 bases, with 17 bases between them. Germline V gene data show CDR1 as SGHRS and CDR2 as YFSETQ.

The rearrangement uses TRBV6-5 and TRBJ1-4; D not resolved. Between the trimmed V and J ends, which lost 6 bases and 8 bases, there was a span of 16 bases. This CDR3 comprises 14 residues. Germline V gene lookup returns CDR1 MNHEY and CDR2 SVGAGI. CDR3 sequence reads: CASSKTTLGEKLFF. CDR3 coding DNA: TGTGCCAGCAGCAAGACCACACTCGGAGAAAAACTGTTTTTT.

The CDR3 spells CASSQIFTTGELFF. The CDR3 DNA sequence: TGTGCCAGCAGCCAAATCTTCACCACCGGGGAGCTGTTTTTT. This chain joins TRBV4-2 and TRBJ2-2; D is unclear. Germline V lookup: CDR1 LGHNA, CDR2 YNFKEQ. Trimming shortened V by 2 bases and J by 4 bases, and 8 bases separated the two germline ends. The CDR3 extends over 14 amino acids.

J is TRBJ2-5 and V is TRBV11-1; TRBD2 might be the D (7 bases). The V end was cut by 5 bases, the J end by 5 bases, with 24 bases between. CDR3 length: 17 residues. CDR1 SGHAT and CDR2 FQDESV come from the germline V gene (reference sequence). CDR3 bases: TGTGCCAGCAGCGACGGAGGGGGGGGCCCCTCTTCTGAGACCCAGTACTTC. It codes for CASSDGGGGPSSETQYF.